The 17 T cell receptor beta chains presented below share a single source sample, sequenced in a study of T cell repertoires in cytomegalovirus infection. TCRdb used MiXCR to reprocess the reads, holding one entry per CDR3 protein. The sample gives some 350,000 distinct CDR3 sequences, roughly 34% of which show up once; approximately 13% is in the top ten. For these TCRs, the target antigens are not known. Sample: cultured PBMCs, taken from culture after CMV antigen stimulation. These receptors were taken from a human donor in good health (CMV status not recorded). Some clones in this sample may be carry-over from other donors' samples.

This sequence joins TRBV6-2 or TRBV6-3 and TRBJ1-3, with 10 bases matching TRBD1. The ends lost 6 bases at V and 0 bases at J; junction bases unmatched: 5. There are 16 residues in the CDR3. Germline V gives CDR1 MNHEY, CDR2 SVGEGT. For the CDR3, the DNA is TGTGCCAGCAGACGGGACAGGGGCGGCTCTGGAAACACCATATATTTT. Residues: CASRRDRGGSGNTIYF.

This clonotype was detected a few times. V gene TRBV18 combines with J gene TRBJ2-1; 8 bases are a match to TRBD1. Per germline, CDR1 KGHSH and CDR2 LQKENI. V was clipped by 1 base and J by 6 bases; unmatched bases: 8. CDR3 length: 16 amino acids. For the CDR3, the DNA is TGTGCCAGCTCACCACTCGGCACAGGGGGGAGCAATGAGCAGTTCTTC. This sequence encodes CASSPLGTGGSNEQFF.

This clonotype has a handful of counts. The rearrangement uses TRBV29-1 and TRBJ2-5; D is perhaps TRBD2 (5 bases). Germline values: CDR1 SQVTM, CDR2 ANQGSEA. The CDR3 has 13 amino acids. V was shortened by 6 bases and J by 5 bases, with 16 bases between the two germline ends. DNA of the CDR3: TGCAGCGTAGGGAAAGCGGTAGGGGAGACCCAGTACTTC. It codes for CSVGKAVGETQYF.

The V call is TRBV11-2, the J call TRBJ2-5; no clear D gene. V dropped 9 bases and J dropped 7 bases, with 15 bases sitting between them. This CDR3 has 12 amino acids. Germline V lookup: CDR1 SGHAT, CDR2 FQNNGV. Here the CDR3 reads CASKPGPGTQYF. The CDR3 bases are TGTGCCAGTAAGCCTGGGCCCGGGACCCAGTACTTC.

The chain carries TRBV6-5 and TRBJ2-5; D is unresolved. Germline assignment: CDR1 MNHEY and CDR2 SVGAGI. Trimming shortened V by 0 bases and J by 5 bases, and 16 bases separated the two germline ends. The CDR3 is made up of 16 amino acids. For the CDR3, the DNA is TGTGCCAGCAGTTACTCGAGTATCATCCCGAGGGAGACCCAGTACTTC. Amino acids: CASSYSSIIPRETQYF.

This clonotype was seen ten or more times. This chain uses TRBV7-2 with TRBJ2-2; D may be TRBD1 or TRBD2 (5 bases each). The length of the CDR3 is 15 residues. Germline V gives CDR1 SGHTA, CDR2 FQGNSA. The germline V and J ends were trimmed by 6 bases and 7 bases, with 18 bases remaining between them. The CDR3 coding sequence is TGTGCCAGCAGAACCGGGACGGGCAGTGGCGGGGAGCTGTTTTTT. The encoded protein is CASRTGTGSGGELFF.

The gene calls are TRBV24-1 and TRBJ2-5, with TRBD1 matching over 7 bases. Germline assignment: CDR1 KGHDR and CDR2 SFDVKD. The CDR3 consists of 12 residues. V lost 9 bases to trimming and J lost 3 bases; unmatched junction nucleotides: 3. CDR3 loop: CATGTVEETQYF. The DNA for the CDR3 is TGTGCCACCGGGACAGTCGAAGAGACCCAGTACTTC.

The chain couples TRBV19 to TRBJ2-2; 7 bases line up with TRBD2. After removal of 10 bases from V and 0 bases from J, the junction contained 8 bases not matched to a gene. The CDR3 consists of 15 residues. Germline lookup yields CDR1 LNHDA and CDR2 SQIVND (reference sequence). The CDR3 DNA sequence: TGTGCCACCCCCGGGCGGGGGTCGAACACCGGGGAGCTGTTTTTT. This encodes CATPGRGSNTGELFF.

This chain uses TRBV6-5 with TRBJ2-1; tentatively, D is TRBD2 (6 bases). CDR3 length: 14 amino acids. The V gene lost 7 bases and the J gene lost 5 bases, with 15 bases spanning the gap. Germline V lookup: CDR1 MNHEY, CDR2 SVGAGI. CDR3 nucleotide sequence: TGTGCCAGCATTCCCCGGGGGACTCACAATGAGCAGTTCTTC. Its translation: CASIPRGTHNEQFF.

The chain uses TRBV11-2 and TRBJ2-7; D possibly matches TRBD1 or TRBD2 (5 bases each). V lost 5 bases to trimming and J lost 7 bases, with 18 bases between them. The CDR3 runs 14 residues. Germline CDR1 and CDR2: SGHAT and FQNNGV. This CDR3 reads CASSPGRGRGEQYV. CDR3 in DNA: TGTGCCAGCAGCCCTGGCCGGGGCAGAGGGGAGCAGTACGTC.

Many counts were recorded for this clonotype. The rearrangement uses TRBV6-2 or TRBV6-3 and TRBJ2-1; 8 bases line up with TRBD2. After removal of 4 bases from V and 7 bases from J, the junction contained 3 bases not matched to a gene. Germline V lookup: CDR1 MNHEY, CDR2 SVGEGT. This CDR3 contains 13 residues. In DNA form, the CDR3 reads TGTGCCAGCAGTTCCGCGGGAGGAAATGAGCAGTTCTTC. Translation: CASSSAGGNEQFF.

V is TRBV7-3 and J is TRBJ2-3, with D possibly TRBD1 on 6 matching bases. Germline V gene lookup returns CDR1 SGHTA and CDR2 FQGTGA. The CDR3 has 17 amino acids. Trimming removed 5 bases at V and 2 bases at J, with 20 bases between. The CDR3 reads CASSPGDMGAHTDTQYF. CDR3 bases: TGTGCCAGCAGCCCAGGGGATATGGGAGCGCACACAGATACGCAGTATTTT.

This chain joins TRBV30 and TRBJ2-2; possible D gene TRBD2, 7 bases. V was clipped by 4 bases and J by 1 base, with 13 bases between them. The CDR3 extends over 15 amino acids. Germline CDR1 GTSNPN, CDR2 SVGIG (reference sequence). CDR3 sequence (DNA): TGTGCCTGGAAGGGGGTAGCGGGGAACACCGGGGAGCTGTTTTTT. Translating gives CAWKGVAGNTGELFF.

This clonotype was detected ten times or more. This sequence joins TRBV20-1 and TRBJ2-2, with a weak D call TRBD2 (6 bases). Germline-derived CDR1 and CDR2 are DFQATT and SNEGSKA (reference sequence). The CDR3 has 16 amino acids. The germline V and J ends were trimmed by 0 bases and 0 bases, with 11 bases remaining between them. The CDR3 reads CSAREFGRTNTGELFF. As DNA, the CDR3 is TGCAGTGCTAGAGAGTTTGGGAGGACGAACACCGGGGAGCTGTTTTTT.

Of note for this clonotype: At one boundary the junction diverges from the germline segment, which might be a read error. The CDR3 coding sequence is TGTGCCAGCAGCGGACGAGGGCAGTCAGGGAACTATGGCAACACCTTC. Translation: CASSGRGQSGNYGNTF. This chain joins TRBV7-2 and TRBJ1-2; a possible D gene is TRBD1 (5 bases). This CDR3 has 16 amino acids. From germline, CDR1 is SGHTA and CDR2 FQGNSA. Using reference TRBV7-2 and TRBJ1-2 for the parts outside the CDR3, the full variable domain is GAGVSQSPSNKVTEKGKDVELRCDPISGHTALYWYRQSLGQGLEFLIYFQGNSAPDKSGLPSDRFSAERTGGSVSTLTIQRTQQEDSAVYLCASSGRGQSGNYGNTFGSGTRLTVV.

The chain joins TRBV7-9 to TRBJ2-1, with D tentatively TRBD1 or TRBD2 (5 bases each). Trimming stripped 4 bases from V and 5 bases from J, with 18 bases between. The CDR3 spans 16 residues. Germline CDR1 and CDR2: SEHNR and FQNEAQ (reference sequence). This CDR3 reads CASSSGTYPFDNEQFF. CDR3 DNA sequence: TGTGCCAGCAGCTCGGGGACCTATCCCTTTGACAATGAGCAGTTCTTC.

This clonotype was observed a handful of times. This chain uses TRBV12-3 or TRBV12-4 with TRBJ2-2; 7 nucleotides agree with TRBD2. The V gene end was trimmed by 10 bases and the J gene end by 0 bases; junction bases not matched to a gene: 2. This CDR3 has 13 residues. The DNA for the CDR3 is TGTGCCACGGGAGGCTCGAACACCGGGGAGCTGTTTTTT. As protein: CATGGSNTGELFF.